Reported below is one TCR beta chain. In the original workflow: Using reference gene primer amplification, nucleated cell counts were estimated. TCRdb's table, derived via immunoSEQ multiplex PCR, lists solely in-frame clones and lacks some. V and J calls and clone size follow that table, whereas D and trimming were derived from the DNA. The sample has about 300,000 clones, around 90% seen once. The data are from a study of blood T cell repertoires in COVID-19. On the study more broadly: Spain, Italy and the United States supplied samples that represented acute and convalescent COVID-19. The cDNA or gDNA used as material had been derived from T cells, B-cell-depleted T cells, or PBMCs.

The CDR3 runs to 13 residues. Germline loops: CDR1 MNHEY, CDR2 SMNVEV (reference sequence). Trimming removed 6 bases from V and 3 bases from J; junction bases left unmatched: 5. The genes are TRBV27 and TRBJ2-7, with 7 bases aligning to TRBD2. Source material: peripheral blood. The sequence was collected from a man aged 18 to 35 with active or convalescent COVID-19. This chain's CDR3 is CASRTGGGYEQYF. DNA for the CDR3: TGTGCCAGCAGGACTGGGGGGGGCTACGAGCAGTACTTC.